The 32 T cell receptor beta chains listed next were all sequenced from one sample in a study of T cells in Graves' hyperthyroidism and ophthalmopathy. Template material for amplifying TCR beta CDR3 regions consisted of RNA transcripts. The TCR CDR3 was amplified in a first-round RT-PCR using the HTBI primer set. One entry per CDR3 protein, called by TCRdb with MiXCR from the multiplex PCR reads. The repertoire holds 340,000 or so distinct CDR3 sequences, around a fifth seen once, with under 55% in the top ten. Sequencing was carried out using blood. The receptors here all came from a woman between 45 and 65 years old with Graves' hyperthyroidism.

This clonotype was seen at least ten times. V usage is TRBV10-3 and J usage is TRBJ1-1; D not resolved. CDR3 length: 12 residues. Germline V gene sequence: CDR1 ENHRY, CDR2 SYGVKD. The ends were cut back, 10 bases at V and 0 bases at J, with 9 bases in the middle. This CDR3 is CATQSMNTEAFF. The CDR3 DNA reads TGTGCCACCCAGAGCATGAACACTGAAGCTTTCTTT.

This clonotype was counted many times. This rearrangement joins TRBV11-2 to TRBJ2-2, with D perhaps TRBD2 (6 bases). This CDR3 region has 15 residues. Germline assignment: CDR1 SGHAT and CDR2 FQNNGV. Trimming stripped 2 bases from V and 4 bases from J, with 11 bases between. DNA of the CDR3: TGTGCCAGCAGCTTATCAACGGGGGTCACCGGGGAGCTGTTTTTT. It translates to CASSLSTGVTGELFF.

The chain links TRBV6-1 to TRBJ2-7; TRBD1 matches 9 bases. The CDR3 sequence is 16 residues long. From germline, CDR1 is MNHNS and CDR2 SASEGT. Trimming removed 4 bases from V and 5 bases from J; junction bases left unmatched: 12. This CDR3 reads CASSVDVGTGNDEQYF. The CDR3 DNA reads TGTGCCAGCAGTGTAGATGTCGGGACAGGGAACGACGAGCAGTACTTC.

This clonotype was seen a handful of times. The genes are TRBV19 and TRBJ2-1, with 9 bases lining up with TRBD2. The J segment lost 2 bases and the V segment lost 5 bases, leaving 7 bases of the junction unmatched. The V gene's germline CDR1 is LNHDA and CDR2 SQIVND (reference sequence). This CDR3 has 16 residues. This chain's CDR3 is CASSYLAGSTYNEQFF. The CDR3 bases are TGTGCCAGTAGTTATCTAGCGGGATCTACCTACAATGAGCAGTTCTTC.

This clonotype was seen once. A much larger clone lies one base from this, so it may be a read error. V gene TRBV20-1 combines with J gene TRBJ1-1; D is uncertain. The CDR3 runs 11 residues. With 5 bases removed from V and 5 bases from J, the gap between germline ends came to 9 bases. Germline V gene lookup returns CDR1 DFQATT and CDR2 SNEGSKA (reference sequence). The CDR3 DNA reads TGCAGTGCTCTGGGGTTTACTGAAGCTTTCTTT. Residues: CSALGFTEAFF.

This clonotype was seen more than once but under ten times. The chain recombines TRBV4-1 with TRBJ1-3; D gene unclear. The germline V and J ends were trimmed by 1 base and 0 bases, with 10 bases remaining between them. The germline CDR1 and CDR2 sequences are MGHRA and YSYEKL. This CDR3 comprises 16 residues. CDR3 sequence reads: CASSQGQKASGNTIYF. The CDR3, as DNA: TGCGCCAGCAGCCAAGGGCAGAAGGCCTCTGGAAACACCATATATTTT.

The chain couples TRBV3-1 to TRBJ1-2; 7 bases fit TRBD1. The CDR3 totals 15 residues. Germline V gives CDR1 LGHDT, CDR2 YNNKEL (reference sequence). Trimming cost V 3 bases and J 3 bases; bases outside gene matches: 7. This CDR3 reads CASSQEGAGDYGYTF. In DNA, the CDR3 is TGTGCCAGCAGCCAGGAGGGGGCCGGAGACTATGGCTACACCTTC.

This clonotype was observed many times. The rearrangement uses TRBV7-2 and TRBJ1-1, with 7 positions matching TRBD1. J was trimmed by 2 bases and V by 4 bases; bases with no gene match: 10. In germline, CDR1 is SGHTA, CDR2 FQGNSA. There are 16 residues in the CDR3. CDR3 protein: CASSSAVGQLNTEAFF. As DNA, the CDR3 is TGTGCCAGCAGCTCAGCGGTGGGACAGTTAAACACTGAAGCTTTCTTT.

Ten or more counts support this clonotype. The rearrangement links TRBV30 to TRBJ2-1; a possible D gene is TRBD2 (6 bases). The CDR3 length is 13 residues. The germline V gene has CDR1 GTSNPN and CDR2 SVGIG (reference sequence). V shed 3 bases and J shed 7 bases, with 13 bases lying between them. The CDR3: CAWSAWGTNEQFF. As DNA, the CDR3 is TGTGCCTGGAGCGCTTGGGGGACTAATGAGCAGTTCTTC. Full variable domain (outside the CDR3, taken from reference TRBV30 and TRBJ2-1): SQTIHQWPATLVQPVGSPLSLECTVEGTSNPNLYWYRQAAGRGLQLLFYSVGIGQISSEVPQNLSASRPQDRQFILSSKKLLLSDSGFYLCAWSAWGTNEQFFGPGTRLTVL.

This clonotype was detected only a few times. This may be a read error, as it is one base from a much larger clone. The chain joins TRBV6-1 to TRBJ2-7; D gene uncertain. Trimming removed 8 bases from V and 1 base from J, with 3 bases in between. This CDR3 comprises 10 residues. Germline V lookup: CDR1 MNHNS, CDR2 SASEGT. CDR3 DNA sequence: TGTGCCAGCCGTTCCTACGAGCAGTACTTC. It is translated as CASRSYEQYF.

This clonotype was detected many times. V and J are TRBV27 and TRBJ1-2; TRBD1 matches 10 bases. This CDR3 is 14 amino acids long. The germline V gene encodes CDR1 MNHEY and CDR2 SMNVEV (reference sequence). V gave up 6 bases and J gave up 4 bases; unmatched junction bases: 5. For the CDR3, the DNA is TGTGCCAGCAGGACAGGGGGCCGCGGCTATGGCTACACCTTC. Amino acids: CASRTGGRGYGYTF.

This clonotype was detected ten times or more. The chain uses TRBV12-3 or TRBV12-4 and TRBJ2-2, with 10 bases fitting TRBD1. There are 15 residues in the CDR3. With V trimmed by 6 bases and J by 5 bases, 6 bases remained unmatched. The CDR3 nucleotides read TGTGCCAGCAGCCCTTGGACAGGGGGGACCGGGGAGCTGTTTTTT. This gives the protein CASSPWTGGTGELFF.

This clonotype was seen repeatedly, ten times or more. V gene TRBV20-1 combines with J gene TRBJ2-7; perhaps TRBD2 as D (7 bases). Germline V gene lookup returns CDR1 DFQATT and CDR2 SNEGSKA (reference sequence). Trimming shortened V by 7 bases and J by 8 bases, and 12 bases separated the two germline ends. The CDR3 loop spans 10 amino acids. CDR3 bases: TGCAGTGATAGGGGGGGACAGCAGTACTTC. Its translation is CSDRGGQQYF.

With regard to this clonotype: A much larger clone lies a single base off, so this may be a read error. CDR3 sequence: CTSSLPGLDYEQYF. CDR3 nucleotide sequence: TGCACCAGCAGCTTGCCGGGGCTCGACTACGAGCAGTACTTC. The rearrangement uses TRBV5-1 and TRBJ2-7; possibly TRBD1 or TRBD2 for D (5 bases each). The CDR3 spans 14 residues. Per the germline V gene, CDR1 is SGHRS and CDR2 is YFSETQ.

The sample holds many counts of this clonotype. The chain combines TRBV4-1 with TRBJ2-2; D is unclear. V lost 1 base and J lost 2, with 14 bases in between. CDR1 is MGHRA, CDR2 YSYEKL, per germline. CDR3 size: 17 residues. CDR3 sequence: CASSQGFGPRNTGELFF. DNA of the CDR3: TGCGCCAGCAGCCAAGGGTTTGGACCTCGAAACACCGGGGAGCTGTTTTTT.

The J gene is TRBJ1-2, the V gene TRBV6-5; TRBD1 aligns across 7 bases. With V trimmed by 0 bases and J by 7 bases, 8 bases remained unmatched. CDR3 length: 15 residues. Germline CDR1 MNHEY, CDR2 SVGAGI. CDR3 nucleotides: TGTGCCAGCAGTTACTCGAGAGAGGGGGCGATTGGCTACACCTTC. It is translated as CASSYSREGAIGYTF.

This chain connects TRBV7-3 to TRBJ2-1, with D tentatively TRBD2 (7 bases). The length of the CDR3 is 15 residues. V was clipped by 5 bases and J by 2 bases, with 13 bases between them. CDR1 is SGHTA, CDR2 FQGTGA, per germline. CDR3 bases: TGTGCCAGCAGCGAGGGGGAGGGTACCTACAATGAGCAGTTCTTC. It yields the protein CASSEGEGTYNEQFF.

This sequence joins TRBV5-4 and TRBJ2-7; a possible D gene is TRBD1 (6 bases). Germline CDR1 is SGHNT and CDR2 is YYREEE (reference sequence). This CDR3 region has 13 residues. V was trimmed by 1 base and J by 4 bases, leaving 9 bases between them. CDR3 protein: CASSLKGVYEQYF. CDR3 sequence (DNA): TGTGCCAGCAGCTTGAAGGGGGTGTACGAGCAGTACTTC.

This clonotype was seen repeatedly, ten times or more. The chain's CDR3 is CASSLAPGSGRSGNEQFF. The CDR3 DNA is TGTGCCAGCAGCTTAGCTCCCGGTAGCGGGAGATCGGGGAATGAGCAGTTCTTC. J is TRBJ2-1 and V is TRBV7-2; 9 bases agree with TRBD2. There are 18 residues in the CDR3. Germline V gene data show CDR1 as SGHTA and CDR2 as FQGNSA. V shed 0 bases and J 7 bases; nucleotides not matched to a gene: 13.

This clonotype was detected ten times or more. The chain links TRBV29-1 to TRBJ2-7; 7 positions match TRBD1. The V segment lost 5 bases and the J segment 0 bases; nucleotides outside the gene matches: 4. The CDR3 length is 13 residues. The germline V gene encodes CDR1 SQVTM and CDR2 ANQGSEA. CDR3: CSVRQGSSYEQYF. The CDR3 DNA is TGCAGCGTTCGACAGGGAAGCTCCTACGAGCAGTACTTC.

There are many counts of this clonotype. V is TRBV6-1 and J is TRBJ2-1, with D uncertain. The CDR3 covers 14 residues. Germline loops: CDR1 MNHNS, CDR2 SASEGT. Trimming left V 1 base short and J 4 bases short, with 8 bases between. Here the CDR3 reads CASSEGLLYNEQFF. For the CDR3, the DNA is TGTGCCAGCAGTGAAGGTCTACTATACAATGAGCAGTTCTTC.

The gene calls are TRBV19 and TRBJ1-5, with D uncertain. Germline values: CDR1 LNHDA, CDR2 SQIVND (reference sequence). Deletions cut 0 bases from V and 5 bases from J, with 5 bases between. CDR3 length: 13 amino acids. CDR3 protein: CASSIDSDQPQHF. The CDR3 bases are TGTGCCAGTAGTATAGACTCAGATCAGCCCCAGCATTTT.

This clonotype was counted many times. The gene calls are TRBV18 and TRBJ2-7; the D gene is possibly TRBD1 (6 bases). Trimming took 3 bases from V and 4 from J, leaving 10 bases between them. CDR3 size: 13 residues. Germline V lookup: CDR1 KGHSH, CDR2 LQKENI. The CDR3 DNA follows: TGTGCCAGCTCACCGCAACAGGGTTACGAGCAGTACTTC. It encodes CASSPQQGYEQYF.

The sample holds a few counts of this clonotype. The chain combines TRBV7-9 with TRBJ1-1; D is unresolved. V lost 2 bases and J lost 1, with 8 bases in between. Germline CDR1 is SEHNR and CDR2 is FQNEAQ (reference sequence). The CDR3 runs to 14 residues. The CDR3 bases are TGTGCCAGCAGCTTACCGGCGAAGAACACTGAAGCTTTCTTT. This codes for CASSLPAKNTEAFF. The complete variable domain, with remaining parts taken from reference TRBV7-9 and TRBJ1-1, reads DTGVSQNPRHKITKRGQNVTFRCDPISEHNRLYWYRQTLGQGPEFLTYFQNEAQLEKSRLLSDRFSAERPKGSFSTLEIQRTEQGDSAMYLCASSLPAKNTEAFFGQGTRLTVV.

This clonotype has at least ten counts. V gene TRBV20-1 combines with J gene TRBJ1-2; D may be TRBD1 (6 bases). The germline V and J ends were trimmed by 1 base and 12 bases, with 18 bases remaining between them. The CDR3 contains 13 residues. Germline CDR1 reads DFQATT; CDR2 reads SNEGSKA (reference sequence). The chain's CDR3 is CSARAQGAGVDTF. The CDR3 region has the DNA TGCAGTGCTAGAGCCCAAGGGGCAGGGGTCGACACCTTC.

The chain has TRBV20-1 and TRBJ2-1, with 10 bases aligning to TRBD2. Germline loops: CDR1 DFQATT, CDR2 SNEGSKA (reference sequence). J was trimmed by 4 bases and V by 2 bases; bases with no gene match: 5. This CDR3 is built from 15 residues. The CDR3 nucleotides are TGCAGTGCTAGAACCCCTAGCGGGAGTTACAATGAGCAGTTCTTC. This sequence encodes CSARTPSGSYNEQFF.

This clonotype was seen repeatedly, ten times or more. This chain uses TRBV28 with TRBJ2-7; 12 bases map to TRBD1. This CDR3 contains 15 residues. The V segment lost 5 bases and the J segment 4 bases; nucleotides outside the gene matches: 6. Germline assignment: CDR1 MDHEN and CDR2 SYDVKM. As DNA, the CDR3 is TGTGCCAGCAGTCTGCGGGACAGGGGGCTTTACGAGCAGTACTTC. Amino acids: CASSLRDRGLYEQYF.

This clonotype was counted between two and nine times. The chain has TRBV28 and TRBJ1-2; D perhaps matches TRBD1 (6 bases). Germline-derived CDR1 and CDR2 are MDHEN and SYDVKM. The V and J ends lost 6 bases and 7 bases respectively, with 15 bases between them. This CDR3 is 13 amino acids long. Here the CDR3 DNA reads TGTGCCAGCAGCCCTTATAGGGGGTCTGGCTACACCTTC. Translating it yields CASSPYRGSGYTF.

This chain joins TRBV5-1 and TRBJ2-7; 10 bases align to TRBD1. V dropped 4 bases and J dropped 3; count of bases not matched to a gene: 7. The CDR3 spans 15 residues. The germline gives CDR1 SGHRS, CDR2 YFSETQ. The CDR3 region is CASSPGGTGDYEQYF. CDR3 nucleotides: TGCGCCAGCAGCCCGGGGGGGACAGGGGACTACGAGCAGTACTTC.

Points on this clonotype: A much larger clone sits a single nucleotide away, making a read error possible. CDR3: CSAKGQGGYGYTF. CDR3 bases: TGCAGCGCCAAGGGACAGGGGGGCTATGGCTACACCTTC. The rearrangement uses TRBV29-1 and TRBJ1-2, with 11 bases identical to TRBD1. The CDR3 is 13 residues long. CDR1 is SQVTM, CDR2 ANQGSEA, per germline. The V gene end was trimmed by 7 bases and the J gene end by 4 bases; junction bases not matched to a gene: 5.

Concerning this clonotype itself: This could be a read error, since a much larger clone is one nucleotide away. This chain joins TRBV28 and TRBJ1-4, with TRBD1 matching 7 bases. Germline CDR1 MDHEN, CDR2 SYDVKM. The CDR3 runs to 17 residues. V lost 7 bases to trimming and J lost 5 bases; unmatched junction nucleotides: 16. This CDR3 reads CASTLRTGVSANEKLFF. The CDR3 DNA reads TGTGCCAGCACCCTAAGAACAGGGGTATCCGCGAATGAAAAACTGTTTTTT.

Turning to this clonotype: This may arise from a read error, as a much more abundant clone is one base away. The chain uses TRBV30 and TRBJ2-2, with a tentative D call TRBD2 (5 bases). CDR1 and CDR2 from the germline V gene are GTSNPN and SVGIG (reference sequence). The CDR3 covers 15 residues. V lost 3 bases to trimming and J lost 6 bases, with 17 bases between them. DNA for the CDR3: TGTGCCTGGAGCGGGATAACGGCTGGGGCCGGGGAGCTGTTTTTT. Its protein product is CAWSGITAGAGELFF.